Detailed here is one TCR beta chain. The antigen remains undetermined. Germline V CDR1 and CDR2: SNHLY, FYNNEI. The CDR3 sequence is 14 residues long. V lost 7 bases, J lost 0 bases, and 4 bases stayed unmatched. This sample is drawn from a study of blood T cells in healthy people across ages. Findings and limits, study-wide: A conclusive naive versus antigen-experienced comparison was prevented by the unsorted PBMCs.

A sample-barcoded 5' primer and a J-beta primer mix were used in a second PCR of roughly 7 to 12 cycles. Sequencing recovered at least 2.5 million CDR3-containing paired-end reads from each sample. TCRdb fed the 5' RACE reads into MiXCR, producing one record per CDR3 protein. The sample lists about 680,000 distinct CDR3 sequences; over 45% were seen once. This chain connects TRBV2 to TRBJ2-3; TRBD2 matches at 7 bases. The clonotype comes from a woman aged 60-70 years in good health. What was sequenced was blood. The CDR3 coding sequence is TGTGCCAGCATCAGAGCGGGGAGCACAGATACGCAGTATTTT. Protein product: CASIRAGSTDTQYF.